This T cell receptor (beta chain) was sequenced during a study of T cells after yellow fever vaccination. Study at large: Some fractions had low cell numbers, and these were prepared with SMART-Seq v4 Ultra Low Input. Study results and caveats: Any FACS-sorted repertoire could hold abundant clonotypes that contaminate it from the bulk population.

This clonotype was counted between two and nine times. Its cognate antigen is unknown. TCRdb reprocessed the 5' RACE reads with MiXCR, giving one entry per CDR3 protein. Here the sample spans 620,000 or so distinct CDR3 sequences, over 9% being singletons. Deletions cut 4 bases from V and 1 base from J, with 12 bases between. The CDR3 sequence is 15 residues long. Germline V CDR1 and CDR2: LGHNA, YSLEER. Source: PBMCs, taken on the day of the yellow fever booster vaccination. The origin of this receptor is a man under 40 who received the YFV17D yellow fever vaccine. The J gene is TRBJ2-3, the V gene TRBV4-3; D gene unclear. CDR3 sequence (DNA): TGCGCCAGCAGCCGCCTTTTCGGCGGCACAGATACGCAGTATTTT. It yields the protein CASSRLFGGTDTQYF.